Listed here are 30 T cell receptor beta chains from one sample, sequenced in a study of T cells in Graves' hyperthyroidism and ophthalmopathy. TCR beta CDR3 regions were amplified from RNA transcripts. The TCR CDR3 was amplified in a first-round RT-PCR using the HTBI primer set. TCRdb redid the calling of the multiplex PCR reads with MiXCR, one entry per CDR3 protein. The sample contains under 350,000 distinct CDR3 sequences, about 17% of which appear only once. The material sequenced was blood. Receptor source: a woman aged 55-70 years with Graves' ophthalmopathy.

The CDR3 DNA reads as TGCAGTGCTAGTATAGCCCGGACAGTACAAGAGACCCAGTACTTC. It specifies CSASIARTVQETQYF. This sequence joins TRBV20-1 and TRBJ2-5; D possibly corresponds to TRBD1 (6 bases). CDR3 size: 15 residues. Germline-derived CDR1 and CDR2 are DFQATT and SNEGSKA (reference sequence). The V end lost 3 bases, the J end lost 2 bases, and 16 bases lay between the germline ends.

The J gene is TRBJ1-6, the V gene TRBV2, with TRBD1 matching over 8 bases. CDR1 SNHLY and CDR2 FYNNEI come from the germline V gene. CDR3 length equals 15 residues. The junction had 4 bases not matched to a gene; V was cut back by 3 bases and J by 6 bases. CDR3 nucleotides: TGTGCCAGCAGTGATGGGGACAGGCGTAATTCACCCCTCCACTTT. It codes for CASSDGDRRNSPLHF.

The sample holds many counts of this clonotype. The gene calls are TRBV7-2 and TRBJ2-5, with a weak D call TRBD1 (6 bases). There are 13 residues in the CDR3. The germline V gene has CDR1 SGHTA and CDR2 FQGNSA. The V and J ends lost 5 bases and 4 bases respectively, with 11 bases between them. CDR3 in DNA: TGTGCCAGCAGCCGAAACAGGGCAGAGACCCAGTACTTC. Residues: CASSRNRAETQYF.

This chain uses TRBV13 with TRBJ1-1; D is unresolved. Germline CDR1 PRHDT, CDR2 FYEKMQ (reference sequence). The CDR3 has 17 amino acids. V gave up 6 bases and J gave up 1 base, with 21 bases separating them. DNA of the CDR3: TGTGCCAGCAGTTCGATATTTACGGGCATTGGGAACACTGAAGCTTTCTTT. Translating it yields CASSSIFTGIGNTEAFF.

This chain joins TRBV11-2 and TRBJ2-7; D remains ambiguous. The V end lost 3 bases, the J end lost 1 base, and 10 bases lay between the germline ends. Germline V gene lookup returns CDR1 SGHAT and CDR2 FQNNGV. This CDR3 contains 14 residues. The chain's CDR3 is CASSFDGASYEQYF. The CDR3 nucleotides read TGTGCCAGCAGCTTTGACGGAGCATCCTACGAGCAGTACTTC.

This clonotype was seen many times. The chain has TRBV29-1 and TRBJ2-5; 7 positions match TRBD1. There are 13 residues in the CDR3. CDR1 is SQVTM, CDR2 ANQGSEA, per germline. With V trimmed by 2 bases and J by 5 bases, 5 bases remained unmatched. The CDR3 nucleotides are TGCAGCGTTGAACGACAGGGTGGGGAGACCCAGTACTTC. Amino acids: CSVERQGGETQYF.

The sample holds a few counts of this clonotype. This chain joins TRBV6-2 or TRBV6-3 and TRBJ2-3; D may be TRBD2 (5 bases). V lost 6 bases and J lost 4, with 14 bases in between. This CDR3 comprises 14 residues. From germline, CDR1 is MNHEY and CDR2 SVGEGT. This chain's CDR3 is CASRSGLSADTQYF. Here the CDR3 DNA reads TGTGCCAGCAGGAGCGGTTTGTCTGCAGATACGCAGTATTTT.

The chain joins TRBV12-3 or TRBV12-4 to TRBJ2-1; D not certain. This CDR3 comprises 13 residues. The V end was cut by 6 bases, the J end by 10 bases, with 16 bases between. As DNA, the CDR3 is TGTGCCAGCAGCCTCGGACCAATGCAGGAGCAGTTCTTC. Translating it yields CASSLGPMQEQFF.

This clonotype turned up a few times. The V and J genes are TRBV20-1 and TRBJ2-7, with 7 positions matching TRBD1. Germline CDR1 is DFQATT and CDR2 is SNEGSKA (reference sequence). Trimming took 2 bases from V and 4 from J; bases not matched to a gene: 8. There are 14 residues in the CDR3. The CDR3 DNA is TGCAGTGCTAGAAGGACAGGTGGTTTGTACGAGCAGTACTTC. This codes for CSARRTGGLYEQYF.

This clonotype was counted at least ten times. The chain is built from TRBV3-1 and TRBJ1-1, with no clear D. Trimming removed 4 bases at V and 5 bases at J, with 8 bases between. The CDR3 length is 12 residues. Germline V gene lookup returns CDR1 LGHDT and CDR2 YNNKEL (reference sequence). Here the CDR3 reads CASSPKGTEAFF. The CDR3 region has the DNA TGTGCCAGCAGCCCCAAGGGTACTGAAGCTTTCTTT.

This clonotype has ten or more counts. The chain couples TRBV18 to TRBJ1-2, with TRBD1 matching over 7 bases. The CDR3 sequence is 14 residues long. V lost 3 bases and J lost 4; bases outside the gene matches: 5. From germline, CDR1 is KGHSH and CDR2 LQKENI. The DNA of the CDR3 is TGTGCCAGCTCACCCCAACAGGGGACCTATGGCTACACCTTC. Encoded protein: CASSPQQGTYGYTF.

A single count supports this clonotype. CDR3 protein: CASSFQRGDNEKLFF. The CDR3 nucleotides are TGTGCCAGCAGCTTTCAGAGGGGAGATAATGAAAAACTGTTTTTT. The gene calls are TRBV7-2 and TRBJ1-4; TRBD1 is a possible D gene (5 bases). Germline V lookup: CDR1 SGHTA, CDR2 FQGNSA. CDR3 size: 15 residues. With 3 bases removed from V and 4 bases from J, the gap between germline ends came to 12 bases.

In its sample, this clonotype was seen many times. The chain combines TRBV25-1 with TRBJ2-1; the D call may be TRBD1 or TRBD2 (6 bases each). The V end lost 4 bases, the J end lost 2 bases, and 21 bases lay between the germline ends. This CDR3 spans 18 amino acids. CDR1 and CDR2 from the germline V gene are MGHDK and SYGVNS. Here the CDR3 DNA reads TGTGCCAGCAGTGCTCAATATAAGAGGGGGGTTCCCTACAATGAGCAGTTCTTC. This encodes CASSAQYKRGVPYNEQFF. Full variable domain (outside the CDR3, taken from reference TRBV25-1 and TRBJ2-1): EADIYQTPRYLVIGTGKKITLECSQTMGHDKMYWYQQDPGMELHLIHYSYGVNSTEKGDLSSESTVSRIRTEHFPLTLESARPSHTSQYLCASSAQYKRGVPYNEQFFGPGTRLTVL.

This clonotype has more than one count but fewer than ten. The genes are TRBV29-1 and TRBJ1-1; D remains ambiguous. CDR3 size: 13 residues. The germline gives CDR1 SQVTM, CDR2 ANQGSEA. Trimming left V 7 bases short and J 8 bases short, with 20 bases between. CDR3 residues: CSARLREDLEAFF. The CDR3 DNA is TGCAGCGCCAGACTCCGGGAGGACCTCGAAGCTTTCTTT. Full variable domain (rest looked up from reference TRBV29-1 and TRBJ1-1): SAVISQKPSRDICQRGTSLTIQCQVDSQVTMMFWYRQQPGQSLTLIATANQGSEATYESGFVIDKFPISRPNLTFSTLTVSNMSPEDSSIYLCSARLREDLEAFFGQGTRLTVV.

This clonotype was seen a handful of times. Written as DNA, the CDR3 is TGTGCCAGCATTGACAGGGAGGCCACTGAAGCTTTCTTT. It translates to CASIDREATEAFF. V and J are TRBV25-1 and TRBJ1-1, with 7 bases lining up with TRBD1. After removal of 7 bases from V and 4 bases from J, the junction contained 6 bases not matched to a gene. Germline CDR1 and CDR2: MGHDK and SYGVNS. CDR3 length equals 13 residues.

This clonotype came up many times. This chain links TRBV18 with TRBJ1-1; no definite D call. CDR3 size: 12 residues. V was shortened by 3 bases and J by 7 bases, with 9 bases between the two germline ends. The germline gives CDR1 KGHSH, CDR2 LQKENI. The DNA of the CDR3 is TGTGCCAGCTCACCCCGGGTCCTTGAAGCTTTCTTT. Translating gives CASSPRVLEAFF.

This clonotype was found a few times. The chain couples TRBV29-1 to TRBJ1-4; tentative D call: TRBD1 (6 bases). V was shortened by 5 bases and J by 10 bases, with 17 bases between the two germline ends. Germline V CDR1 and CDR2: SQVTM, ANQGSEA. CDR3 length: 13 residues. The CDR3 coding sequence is TGCAGCGTTTCGGACAGCCGGGCGGGAAAACTGTTTTTT. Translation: CSVSDSRAGKLFF.

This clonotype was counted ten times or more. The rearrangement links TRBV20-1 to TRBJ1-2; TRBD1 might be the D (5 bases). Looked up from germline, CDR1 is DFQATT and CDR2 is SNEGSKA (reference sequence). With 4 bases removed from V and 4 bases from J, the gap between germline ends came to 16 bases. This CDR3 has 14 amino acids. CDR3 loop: CSAKIGGVGYGYTF. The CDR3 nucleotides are TGCAGTGCTAAGATCGGGGGGGTAGGCTATGGCTACACCTTC.

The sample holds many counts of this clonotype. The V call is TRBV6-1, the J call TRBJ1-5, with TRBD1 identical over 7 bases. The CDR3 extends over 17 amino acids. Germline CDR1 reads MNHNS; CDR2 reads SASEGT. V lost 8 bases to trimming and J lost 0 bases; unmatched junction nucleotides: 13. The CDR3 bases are TGTGCCAGCGGAGAATCCGGGACAGCGTATAGCAATCAGCCCCAGCATTTT. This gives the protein CASGESGTAYSNQPQHF.

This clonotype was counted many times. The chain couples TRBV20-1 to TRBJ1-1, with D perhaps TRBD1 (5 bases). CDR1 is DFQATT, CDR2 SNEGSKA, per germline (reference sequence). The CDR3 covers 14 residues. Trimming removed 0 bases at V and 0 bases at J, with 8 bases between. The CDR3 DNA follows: TGCAGTGCTAGAGATAAGGGGATGAACACTGAAGCTTTCTTT. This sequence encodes CSARDKGMNTEAFF.

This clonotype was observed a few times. The chain's CDR3 is CASSRTSGGDTQYF. The CDR3 DNA follows: TGTGCCAGCAGTCGGACTAGCGGGGGAGATACGCAGTATTTT. The genes are TRBV7-2 and TRBJ2-3; TRBD2 agrees at 13 bases. CDR1 SGHTA and CDR2 FQGNSA come from the germline V gene. This CDR3 is built from 14 residues. Trimming took 6 bases from V and 5 from J; bases not matched to a gene: 2.

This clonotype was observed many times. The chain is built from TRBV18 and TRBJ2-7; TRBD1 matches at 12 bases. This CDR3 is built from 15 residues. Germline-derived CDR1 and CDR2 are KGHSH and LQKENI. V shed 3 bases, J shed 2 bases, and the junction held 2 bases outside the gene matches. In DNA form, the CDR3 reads TGTGCCAGCTCACCGGGACAGGGGGCCACCTACGAGCAGTACTTC. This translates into CASSPGQGATYEQYF.

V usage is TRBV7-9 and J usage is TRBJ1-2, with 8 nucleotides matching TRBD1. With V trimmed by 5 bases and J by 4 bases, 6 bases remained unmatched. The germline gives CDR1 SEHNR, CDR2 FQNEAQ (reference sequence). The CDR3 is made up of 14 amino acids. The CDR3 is CASSEGTGGYGYTF. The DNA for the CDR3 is TGTGCCAGCAGCGAGGGGACAGGTGGCTATGGCTACACCTTC.

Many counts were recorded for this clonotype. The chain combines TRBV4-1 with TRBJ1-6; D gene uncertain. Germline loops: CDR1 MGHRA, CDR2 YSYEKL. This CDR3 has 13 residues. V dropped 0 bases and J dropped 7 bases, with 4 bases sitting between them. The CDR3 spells CASSQERNSPLHF. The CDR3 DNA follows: TGCGCCAGCAGCCAAGAACGAAATTCACCCCTCCACTTT.

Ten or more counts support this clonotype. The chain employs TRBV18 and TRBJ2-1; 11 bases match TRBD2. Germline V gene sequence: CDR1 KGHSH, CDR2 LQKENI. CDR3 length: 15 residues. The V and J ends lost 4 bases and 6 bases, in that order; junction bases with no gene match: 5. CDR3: CASSRLAGNSNEQFF. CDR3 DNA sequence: TGTGCCAGCTCACGACTAGCGGGAAATTCCAATGAGCAGTTCTTC.

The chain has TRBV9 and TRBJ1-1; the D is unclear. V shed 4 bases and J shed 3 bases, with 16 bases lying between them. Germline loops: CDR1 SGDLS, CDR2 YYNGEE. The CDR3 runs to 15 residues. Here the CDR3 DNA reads TGTGCCAGCAGCCCCAAGATGAGGGAGGACACTGAAGCTTTCTTT. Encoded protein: CASSPKMREDTEAFF.

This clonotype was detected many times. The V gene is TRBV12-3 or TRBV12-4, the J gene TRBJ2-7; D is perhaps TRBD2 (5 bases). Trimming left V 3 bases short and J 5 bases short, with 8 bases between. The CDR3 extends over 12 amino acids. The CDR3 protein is CASSFRGNEQYF. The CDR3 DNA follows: TGTGCCAGCAGTTTCAGAGGGAACGAGCAGTACTTC.

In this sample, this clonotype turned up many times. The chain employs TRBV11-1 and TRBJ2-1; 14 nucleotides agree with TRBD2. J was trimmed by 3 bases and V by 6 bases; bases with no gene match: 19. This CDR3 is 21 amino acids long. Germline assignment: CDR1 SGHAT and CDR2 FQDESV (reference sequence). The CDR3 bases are TGTGCCAGCAGACCACAGGGACTAGCGGGAGATCATCGATCGTTCTACAATGAGCAGTTCTTC. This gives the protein CASRPQGLAGDHRSFYNEQFF.

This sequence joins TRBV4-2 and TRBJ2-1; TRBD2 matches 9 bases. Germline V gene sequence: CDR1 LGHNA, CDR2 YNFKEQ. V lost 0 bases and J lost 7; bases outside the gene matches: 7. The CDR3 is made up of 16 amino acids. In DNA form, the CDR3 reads TGTGCCAGCAGCCAAGAATTAGCGGGAGTATCAAATGAGCAGTTCTTC. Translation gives CASSQELAGVSNEQFF.

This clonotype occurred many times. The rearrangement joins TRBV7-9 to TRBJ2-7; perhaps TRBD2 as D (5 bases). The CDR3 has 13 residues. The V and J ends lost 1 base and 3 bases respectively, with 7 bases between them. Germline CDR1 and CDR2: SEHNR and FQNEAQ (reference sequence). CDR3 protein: CASSLGGYYEQYF. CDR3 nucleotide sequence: TGTGCCAGCAGCTTAGGCGGGTACTACGAGCAGTACTTC.